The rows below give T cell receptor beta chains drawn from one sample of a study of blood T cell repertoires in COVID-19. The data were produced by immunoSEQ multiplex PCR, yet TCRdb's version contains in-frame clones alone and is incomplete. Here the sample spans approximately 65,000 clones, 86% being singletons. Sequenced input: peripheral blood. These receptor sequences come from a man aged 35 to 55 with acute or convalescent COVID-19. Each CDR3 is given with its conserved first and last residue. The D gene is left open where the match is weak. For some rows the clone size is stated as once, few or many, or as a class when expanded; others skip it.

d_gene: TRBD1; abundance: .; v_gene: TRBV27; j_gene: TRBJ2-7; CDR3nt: TGTGCCAGCAGTTTACTTGGACAGGGAAGGTACGAGCAGTACTTC; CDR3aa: CASSLLGQGRYEQYF
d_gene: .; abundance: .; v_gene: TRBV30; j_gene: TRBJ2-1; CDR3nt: TGTGCCTGGAGTGAAGCTGGTGAGCAGTTCTTC; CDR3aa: CAWSEAGEQFF
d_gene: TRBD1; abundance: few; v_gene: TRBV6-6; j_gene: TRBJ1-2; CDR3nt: TGTGCCAGCAATCTCAAAGGGACAGGGGACTATGGCTACACCTTC; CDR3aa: CASNLKGTGDYGYTF
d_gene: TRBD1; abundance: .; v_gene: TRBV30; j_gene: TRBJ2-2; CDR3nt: TGTGCCTGGAGTCCGGGTCAAAGGGGGCACACCGGGGAGCTGTTTTTT; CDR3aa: CAWSPGQRGHTGELFF
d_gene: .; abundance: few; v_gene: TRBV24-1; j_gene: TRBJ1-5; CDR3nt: TGTGCCACCAGTGATGGGTGGAGTCAGCCCCAGCATTTT; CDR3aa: CATSDGWSQPQHF
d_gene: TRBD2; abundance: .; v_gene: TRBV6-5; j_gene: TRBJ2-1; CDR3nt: TGTGCCAGCCGGAGAGCGGGGGGTGTGAATGAGCAGTTCTTC; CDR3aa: CASRRAGGVNEQFF
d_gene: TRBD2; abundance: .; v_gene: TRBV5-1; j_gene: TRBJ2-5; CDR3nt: TGCGCCAGCAGCCGATTAGCGGGGGGGACAGAAGAGACCCAGTACTTC; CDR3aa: CASSRLAGGTEETQYF
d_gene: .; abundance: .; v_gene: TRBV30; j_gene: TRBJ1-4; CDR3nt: TGTGCCGGGATGGGAGGGGGTGAAAAACTGTTTTTT; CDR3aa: CAGMGGGEKLFF
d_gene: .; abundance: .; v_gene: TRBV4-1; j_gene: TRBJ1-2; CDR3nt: TGCGCCAGCAGCCAAGATCTGACAGCGCTCTACACCTTC; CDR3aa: CASSQDLTALYTF
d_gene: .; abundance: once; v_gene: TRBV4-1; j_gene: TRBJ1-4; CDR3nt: TGCGCCAGCAGCCGCTTGGCGGGGGACACGGGGGAAAAACTGTTTTTT; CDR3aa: CASSRLAGDTGEKLFF
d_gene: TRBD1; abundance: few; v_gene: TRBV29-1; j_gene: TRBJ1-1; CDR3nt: TGCAGCGTTGATCAGGGGGTGAACACTGAAGCTTTCTTT; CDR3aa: CSVDQGVNTEAFF
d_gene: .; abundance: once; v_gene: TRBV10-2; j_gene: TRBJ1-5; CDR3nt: TGCGCCAGCCACGAGACAGCCCCCGATTATAGCAATCAGCCCCAGCATTTT; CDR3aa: CASHETAPDYSNQPQHF
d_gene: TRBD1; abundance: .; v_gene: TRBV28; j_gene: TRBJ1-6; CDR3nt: TGTGCCAGCGTATCGGACAGGAATTCACCCCTCCACTTT; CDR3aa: CASVSDRNSPLHF
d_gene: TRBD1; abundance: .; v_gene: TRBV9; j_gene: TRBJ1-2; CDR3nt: TGTGCCAGCCAGGGGGGTGGGAACTATGGCTACACCTTC; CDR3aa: CASQGGGNYGYTF
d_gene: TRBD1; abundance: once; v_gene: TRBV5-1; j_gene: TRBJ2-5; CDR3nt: TGCGCCAGCAGCCTGACAGGGTCCCCAGAGACCCAGTACTTC; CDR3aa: CASSLTGSPETQYF
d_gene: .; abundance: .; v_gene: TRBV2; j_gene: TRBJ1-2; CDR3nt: TGTGCCAGCAGTGCGGGGCGGGATAACTATGGCTACACCTTC; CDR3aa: CASSAGRDNYGYTF
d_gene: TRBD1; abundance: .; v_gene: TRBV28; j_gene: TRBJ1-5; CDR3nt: TGTGCCAGCAGTTTAGGGTCGACAGGGAAAGGCCAGCCCCAGCATTTT; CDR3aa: CASSLGSTGKGQPQHF
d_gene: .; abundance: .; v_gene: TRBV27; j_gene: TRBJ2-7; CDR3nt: TGTGCCAGCAGTTTATCCTCGACGGGTTACGAGCAGTACTTC; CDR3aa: CASSLSSTGYEQYF
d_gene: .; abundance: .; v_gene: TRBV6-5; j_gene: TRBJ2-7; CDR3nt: TGTGCCAGCAGTTACCCCGACAGCTACGAGCAGTACTTC; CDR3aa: CASSYPDSYEQYF
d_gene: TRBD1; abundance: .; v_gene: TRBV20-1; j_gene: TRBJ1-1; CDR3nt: TGCAGTGCTAGTATGGACAGGGGAGGTATAAGAGGTGAAGCTTTCTTT; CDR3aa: CSASMDRGGIRGEAFF
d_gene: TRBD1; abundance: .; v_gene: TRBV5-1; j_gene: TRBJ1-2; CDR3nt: TGCGCCAGCAGCTTGGGGACAGGTTCCTATGGCTACACCTTC; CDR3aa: CASSLGTGSYGYTF
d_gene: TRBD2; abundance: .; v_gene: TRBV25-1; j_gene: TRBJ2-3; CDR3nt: TGTGCCAGCAGCCCCGGGGGGGTTAGCACAGATACGCAGTATTTT; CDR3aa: CASSPGGVSTDTQYF
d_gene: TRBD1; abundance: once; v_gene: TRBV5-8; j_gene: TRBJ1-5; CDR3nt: TGTGCCAGCAGCCGAGTGCTTGGAAACGACAGGGTGGTTCAGCCCCAGCATTTT; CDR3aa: CASSRVLGNDRVVQPQHF
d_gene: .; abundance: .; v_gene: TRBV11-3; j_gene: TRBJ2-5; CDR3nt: TGTGCCAGCAGCTTAGAAAGCGGTACCCAAGAGACCCAGTACTTC; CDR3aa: CASSLESGTQETQYF
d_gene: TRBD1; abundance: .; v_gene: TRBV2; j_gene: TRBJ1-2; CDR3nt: TGTGCCAGCAAATTCGACAGGGATGATGGCTACACCTTC; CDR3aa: CASKFDRDDGYTF
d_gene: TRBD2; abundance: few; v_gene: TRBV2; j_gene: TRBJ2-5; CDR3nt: TGTGCCAGCAGTCCGGGCGGGGGGGACCCGGAGACCCAGTACTTC; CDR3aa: CASSPGGGDPETQYF
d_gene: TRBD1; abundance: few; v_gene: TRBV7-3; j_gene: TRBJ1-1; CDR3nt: TGTGCCAGCAGCGGGAAGGGGGCATCCCCCAATACTGAAGCTTTCTTT; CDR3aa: CASSGKGASPNTEAFF
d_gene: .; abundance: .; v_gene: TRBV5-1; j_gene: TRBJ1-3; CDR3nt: TGCGCCAGCAGCCCCGGGGGGGGGAAAGTCTCTGGAAACACCATATATTTT; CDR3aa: CASSPGGGKVSGNTIYF
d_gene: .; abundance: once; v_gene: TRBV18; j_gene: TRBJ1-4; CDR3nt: TGTGCCAGCTCACCGGGAGGAACTGCAACTAATGAAAAACTGTTTTTT; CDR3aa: CASSPGGTATNEKLFF
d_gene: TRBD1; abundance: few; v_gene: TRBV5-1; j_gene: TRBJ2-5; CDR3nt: TGCGCCAGCAGCTTGGCCCCCCTCGGACAGGGTGGACAAGAGACCCAGTACTTC; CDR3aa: CASSLAPLGQGGQETQYF
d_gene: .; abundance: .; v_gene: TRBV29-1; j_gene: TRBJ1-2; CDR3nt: TGCAGCGTTGGGGCTCTTGAAGGCTACACCTTC; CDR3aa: CSVGALEGYTF
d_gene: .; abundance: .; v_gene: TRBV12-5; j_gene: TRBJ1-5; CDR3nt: TGTGCTAGTGGTTTGGTAGTTTGGGGTATCACAGGTCGTCAGCCCCAGCATTTT; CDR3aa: CASGLVVWGITGRQPQHF
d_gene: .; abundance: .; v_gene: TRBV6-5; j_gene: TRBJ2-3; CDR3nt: TGTGCCAGCGGGTTAGGAGGGGCGCTCACAGATACGCAGTATTTT; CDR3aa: CASGLGGALTDTQYF
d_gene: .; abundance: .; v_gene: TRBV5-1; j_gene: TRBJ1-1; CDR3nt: TGCGCCAGCAGCCCTGGAGGGGACAACACTGAAGCTTTCTTT; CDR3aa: CASSPGGDNTEAFF
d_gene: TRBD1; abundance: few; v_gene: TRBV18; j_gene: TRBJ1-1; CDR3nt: TGTGCCAGCTCACCAAAGGAGCCTACAGGGGGGACTGAAGCTTTCTTT; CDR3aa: CASSPKEPTGGTEAFF
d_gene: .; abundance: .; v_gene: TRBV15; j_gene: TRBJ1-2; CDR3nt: TGTGCCACCAGCAGAGACGGTAGTCAGGGCTATGGCTACACCTTC; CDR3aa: CATSRDGSQGYGYTF
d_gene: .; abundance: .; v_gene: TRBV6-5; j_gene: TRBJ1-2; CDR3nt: TGTGCCAGCTGCCCGGGACAAACCTATGGCTACACCTTC; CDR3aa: CASCPGQTYGYTF
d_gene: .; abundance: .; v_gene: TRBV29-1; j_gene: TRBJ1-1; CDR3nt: TGCAGCGTTGAACGAGGTTGGCCGGGGGGCACTGAAGCTTTCTTT; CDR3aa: CSVERGWPGGTEAFF
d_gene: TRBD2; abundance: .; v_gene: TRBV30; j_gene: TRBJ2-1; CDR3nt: TGTGCCTGGAGTGTACAACTAGCGGCCAACAATGAGCAGTTCTTC; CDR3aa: CAWSVQLAANNEQFF
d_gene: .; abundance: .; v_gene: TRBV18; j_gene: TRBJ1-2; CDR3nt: TGTGCCAGCTCACCAGGGGAGGGACCCTATGGCTACACCTTC; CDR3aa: CASSPGEGPYGYTF
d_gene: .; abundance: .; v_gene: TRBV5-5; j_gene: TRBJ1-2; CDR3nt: TGTGCCAGCAGCTGGGATCGACTAGCTAACTATGGCTACACCTTC; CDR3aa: CASSWDRLANYGYTF
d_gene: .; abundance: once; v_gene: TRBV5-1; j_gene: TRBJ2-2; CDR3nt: TGCGCCAGCAGCTTGGATTCCTCCTCCGCGAACACCGGGGAGCTGTTTTTT; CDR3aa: CASSLDSSSANTGELFF